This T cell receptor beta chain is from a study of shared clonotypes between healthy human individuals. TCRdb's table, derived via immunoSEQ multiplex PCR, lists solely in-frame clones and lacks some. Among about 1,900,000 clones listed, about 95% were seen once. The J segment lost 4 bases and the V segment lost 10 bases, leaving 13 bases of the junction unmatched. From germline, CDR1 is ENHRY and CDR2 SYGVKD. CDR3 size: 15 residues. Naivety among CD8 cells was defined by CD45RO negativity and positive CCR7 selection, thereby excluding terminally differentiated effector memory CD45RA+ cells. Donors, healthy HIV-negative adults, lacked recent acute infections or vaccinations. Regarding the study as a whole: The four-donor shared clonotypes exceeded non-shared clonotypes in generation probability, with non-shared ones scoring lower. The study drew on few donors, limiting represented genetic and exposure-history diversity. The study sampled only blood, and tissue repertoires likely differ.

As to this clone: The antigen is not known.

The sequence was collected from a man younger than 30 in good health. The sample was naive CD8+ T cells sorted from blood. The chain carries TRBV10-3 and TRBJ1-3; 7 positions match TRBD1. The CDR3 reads CATGIQQGKGNTIYF. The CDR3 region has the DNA TGTGCCACCGGAATTCAACAGGGGAAAGGAAACACCATATATTTT.